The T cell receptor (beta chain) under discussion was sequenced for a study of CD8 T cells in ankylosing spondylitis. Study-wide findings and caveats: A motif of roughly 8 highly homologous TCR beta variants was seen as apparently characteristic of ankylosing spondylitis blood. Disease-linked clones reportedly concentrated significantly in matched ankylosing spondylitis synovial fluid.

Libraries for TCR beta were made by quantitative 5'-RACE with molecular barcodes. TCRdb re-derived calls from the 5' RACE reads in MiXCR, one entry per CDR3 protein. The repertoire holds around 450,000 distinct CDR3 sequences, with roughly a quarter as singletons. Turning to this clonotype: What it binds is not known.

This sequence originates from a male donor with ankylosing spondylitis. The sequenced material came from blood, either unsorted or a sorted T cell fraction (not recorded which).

The CDR3 loop is CASSLDPGETQYF. CDR3 nucleotide sequence: TGTGCCAGCAGTCTAGATCCCGGGGAGACCCAGTACTTC. The chain joins TRBV2 to TRBJ2-5; no definite D call. V shed 5 bases and J shed 5 bases, with 12 bases lying between them. The CDR3 contains 13 residues. The germline V gene encodes CDR1 SNHLY and CDR2 FYNNEI.